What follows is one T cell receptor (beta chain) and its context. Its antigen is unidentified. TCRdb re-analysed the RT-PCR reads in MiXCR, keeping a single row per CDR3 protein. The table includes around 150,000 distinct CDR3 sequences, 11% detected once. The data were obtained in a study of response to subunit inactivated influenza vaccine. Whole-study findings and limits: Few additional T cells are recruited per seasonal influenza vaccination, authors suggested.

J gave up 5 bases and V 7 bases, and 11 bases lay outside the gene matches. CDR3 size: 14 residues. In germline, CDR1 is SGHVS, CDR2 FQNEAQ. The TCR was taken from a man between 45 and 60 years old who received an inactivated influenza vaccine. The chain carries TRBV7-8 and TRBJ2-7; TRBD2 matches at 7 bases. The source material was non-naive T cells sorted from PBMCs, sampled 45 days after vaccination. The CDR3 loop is CASTQGAGVDEQYF. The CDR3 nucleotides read TGTGCCAGCACCCAAGGGGCGGGGGTCGACGAGCAGTACTTC.